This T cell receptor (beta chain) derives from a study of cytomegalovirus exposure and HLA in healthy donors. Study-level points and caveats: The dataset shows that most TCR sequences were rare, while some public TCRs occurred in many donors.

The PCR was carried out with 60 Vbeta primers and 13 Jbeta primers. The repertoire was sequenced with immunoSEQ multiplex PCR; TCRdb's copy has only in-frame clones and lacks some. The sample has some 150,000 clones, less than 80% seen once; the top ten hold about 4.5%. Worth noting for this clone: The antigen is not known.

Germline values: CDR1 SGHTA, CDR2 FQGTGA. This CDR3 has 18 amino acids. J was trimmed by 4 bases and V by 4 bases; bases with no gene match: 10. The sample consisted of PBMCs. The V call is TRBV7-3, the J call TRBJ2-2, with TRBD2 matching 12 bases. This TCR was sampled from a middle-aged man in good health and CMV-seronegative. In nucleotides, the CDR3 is TGTGCCAGCAGCTCACCCCTAGCGGGGGGGCGGCGCACCGGGGAGCTGTTTTTT. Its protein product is CASSSPLAGGRRTGELFF.